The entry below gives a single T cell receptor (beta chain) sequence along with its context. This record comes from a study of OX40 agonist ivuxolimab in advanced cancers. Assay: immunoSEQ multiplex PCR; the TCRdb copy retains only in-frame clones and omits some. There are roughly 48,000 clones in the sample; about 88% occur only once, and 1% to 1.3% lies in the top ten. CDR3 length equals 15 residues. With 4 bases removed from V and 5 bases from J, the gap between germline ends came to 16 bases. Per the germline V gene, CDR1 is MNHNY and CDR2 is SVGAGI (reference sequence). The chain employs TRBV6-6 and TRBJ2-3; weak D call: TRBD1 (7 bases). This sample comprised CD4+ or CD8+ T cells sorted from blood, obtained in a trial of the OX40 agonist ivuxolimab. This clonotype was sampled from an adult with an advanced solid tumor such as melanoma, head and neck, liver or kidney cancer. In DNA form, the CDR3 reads TGTGCCAGCAGTTGGGTGGCAGGGGGGAGAGATACGCAGTATTTT. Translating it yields CASSWVAGGRDTQYF.